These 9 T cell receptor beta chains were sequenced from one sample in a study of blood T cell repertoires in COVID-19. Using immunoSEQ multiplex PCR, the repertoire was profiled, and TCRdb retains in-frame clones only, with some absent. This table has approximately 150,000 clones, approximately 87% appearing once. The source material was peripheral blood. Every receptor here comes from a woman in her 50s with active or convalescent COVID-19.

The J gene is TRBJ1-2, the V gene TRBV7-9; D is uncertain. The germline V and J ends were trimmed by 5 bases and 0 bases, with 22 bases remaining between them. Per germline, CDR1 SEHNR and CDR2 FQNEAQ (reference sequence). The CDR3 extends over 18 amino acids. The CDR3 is CASSTYTDKSPTNYGYTF. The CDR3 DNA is TGTGCCAGCAGCACCTACACTGACAAGTCCCCTACTAACTATGGCTACACCTTC.

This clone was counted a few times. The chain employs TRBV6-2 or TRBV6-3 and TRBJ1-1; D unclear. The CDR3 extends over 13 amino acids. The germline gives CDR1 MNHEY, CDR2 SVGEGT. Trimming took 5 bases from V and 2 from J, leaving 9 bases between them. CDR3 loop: CASSRTGNTEAFF. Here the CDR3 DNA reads TGTGCCAGCAGTCGGACGGGAAACACTGAAGCTTTCTTT.

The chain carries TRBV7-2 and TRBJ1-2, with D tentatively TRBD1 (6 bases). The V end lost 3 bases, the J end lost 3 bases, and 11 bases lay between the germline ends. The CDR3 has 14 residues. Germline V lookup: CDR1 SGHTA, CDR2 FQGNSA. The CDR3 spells CASSFQGSDYGYTF. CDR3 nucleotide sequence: TGTGCCAGCAGCTTTCAGGGGAGTGACTATGGCTACACCTTC.

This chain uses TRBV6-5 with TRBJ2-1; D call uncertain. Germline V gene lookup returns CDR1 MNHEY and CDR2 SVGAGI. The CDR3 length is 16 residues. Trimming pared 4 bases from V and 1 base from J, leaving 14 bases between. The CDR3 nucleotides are TGTGCCAGCAGTTTCTCTCCCCAGGTTTCCTACAATGAGCAGTTCTTC. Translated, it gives CASSFSPQVSYNEQFF.

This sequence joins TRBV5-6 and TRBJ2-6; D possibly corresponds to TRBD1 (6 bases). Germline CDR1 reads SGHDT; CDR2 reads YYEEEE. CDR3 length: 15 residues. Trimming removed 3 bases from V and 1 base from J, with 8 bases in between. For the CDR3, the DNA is TGTGCCAGCAGCTGGGGACAATCTGGGGCCAACGTCCTGACTTTC. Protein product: CASSWGQSGANVLTF.

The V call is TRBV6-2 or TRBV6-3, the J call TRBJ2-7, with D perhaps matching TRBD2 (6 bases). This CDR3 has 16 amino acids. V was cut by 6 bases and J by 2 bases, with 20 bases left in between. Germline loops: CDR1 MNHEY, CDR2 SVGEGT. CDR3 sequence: CASSPGTSQKTYEQYF. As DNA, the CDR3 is TGTGCCAGCAGCCCCGGGACTTCCCAAAAGACCTACGAGCAGTACTTC.

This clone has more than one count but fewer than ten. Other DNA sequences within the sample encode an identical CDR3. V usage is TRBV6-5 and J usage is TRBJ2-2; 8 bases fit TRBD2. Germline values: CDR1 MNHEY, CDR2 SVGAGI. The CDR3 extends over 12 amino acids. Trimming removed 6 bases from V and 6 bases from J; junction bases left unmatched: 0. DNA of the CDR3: TGTGCCAGCAGAGCGGGGGCCGGGGAGCTGTTTTTT. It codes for CASRAGAGELFF.

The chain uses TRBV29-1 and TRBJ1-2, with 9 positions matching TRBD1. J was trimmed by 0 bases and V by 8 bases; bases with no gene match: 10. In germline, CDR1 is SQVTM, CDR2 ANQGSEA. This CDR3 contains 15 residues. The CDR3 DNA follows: TGCAGCACTCATAGGACAGGGGACGCTAACTATGGCTACACCTTC. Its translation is CSTHRTGDANYGYTF.

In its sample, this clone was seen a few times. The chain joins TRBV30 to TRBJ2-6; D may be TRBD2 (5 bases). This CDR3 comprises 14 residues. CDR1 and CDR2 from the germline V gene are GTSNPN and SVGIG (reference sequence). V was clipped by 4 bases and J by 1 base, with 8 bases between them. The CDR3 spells CAWTEGSGANVLTF. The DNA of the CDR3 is TGTGCCTGGACCGAGGGTTCTGGGGCCAACGTCCTGACTTTC.